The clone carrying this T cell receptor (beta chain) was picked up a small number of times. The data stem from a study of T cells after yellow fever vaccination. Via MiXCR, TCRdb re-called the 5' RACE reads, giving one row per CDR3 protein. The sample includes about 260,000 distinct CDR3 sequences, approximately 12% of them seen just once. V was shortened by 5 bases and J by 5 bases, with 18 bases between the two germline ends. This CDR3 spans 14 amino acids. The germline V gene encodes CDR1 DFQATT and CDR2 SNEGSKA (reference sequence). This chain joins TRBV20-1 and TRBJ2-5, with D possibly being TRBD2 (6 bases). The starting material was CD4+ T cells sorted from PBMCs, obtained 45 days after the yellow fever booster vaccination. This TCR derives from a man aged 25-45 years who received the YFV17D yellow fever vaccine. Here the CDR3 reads CSAANFGGRETQYF. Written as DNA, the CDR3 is TGCAGTGCTGCGAACTTTGGGGGGAGGGAGACCCAGTACTTC.